This T cell receptor (beta chain) was sequenced in a study of CD4 and CD8 cells across lung adenocarcinoma regions. The patients had localized lung adenocarcinoma, a non-small cell subtype. The germline CDR1 and CDR2 sequences are SGHAT and FQNNGV. The CDR3 sequence is 15 residues long. TCRdb used MiXCR to reprocess the PCR reads, holding one entry per CDR3 protein. The data hold some 5,000 distinct CDR3 sequences, with 35% to 50% observed a single time. V gene TRBV11-2 combines with J gene TRBJ2-5; D not certain. The DNA matches TRBJ2-7 better at its end, which makes the J call doubtful. This receptor was identified in a female donor with lung adenocarcinoma. The CD4 and CD8 labels of this study may be unreliable. Sample: CD4+ T cells from the margin of a lung tumor. The CDR3 DNA is TGTGCCAGCAGCTTTATTTCAGGACCCTCCTACGAGCAGTACTTC. It is translated as CASSFISGPSYEQYF.